This TCR beta chain was sequenced during a study of beta chain features in type 1 diabetes. Regarding the study as a whole: Patients with Type 1 diabetes showed moderately but significantly shorter TCRB CDR3s in all four CD4+ subsets. The study found that naive, central memory and Treg TCRB repertoires appeared more similar in patients than in healthy donors. Using cDNA template may skew counts toward highly expressing activated cells.

This clone was seen only a few times. As yet, its antigen is unknown. The V and J ends lost 6 bases and 0 bases, in that order; junction bases with no gene match: 7. The CDR3 is 15 amino acids. In germline, CDR1 is SGDLS, CDR2 YYNGEE. Reverse transcription of all isolated RNA meant that expressed TCRB transcripts were sequenced. Method: immunoSEQ multiplex PCR; TCRdb's copy keeps in-frame clones and lacks some. The sample lists some 150,000 clones, 10% seen once, with 1.3% in the top ten. CD45RO/CCR7/CD25/CD127/CD95/CD27 separated CD4+ naive, central memory, regulatory and stem cell-like memory cells by sorting.

The TCR comes from a young man in good health. Sequencing was carried out using naive CD4+ T cells from blood. The J gene is TRBJ2-3, the V gene TRBV9; TRBD1 agrees at 7 bases. The CDR3 nucleotides read TGTGCCAGCACTCTCGGACAGGTCAGCACAGATACGCAGTATTTT. This encodes CASTLGQVSTDTQYF.